The table lists the clone carrying this T cell receptor beta chain with a few counts. Its antigen is currently unknown. The sample comes from a study of Ad26.COV2.S vaccination and SARS-CoV-2 variants. About the research overall: Once or twice, 56 days apart, Ad26.COV2.S was delivered intramuscularly. Broader study findings: After vaccination, substantial breadth of spike-specific CD8+ and CD4+ responses was reported.

The treatment was: about 20 received Ad26.COV2.S at low or high dose, single or two shots; about five received placebo; per-sample allocation not given. Each sample was drawn 63 days after the first injection (of vaccine or placebo). Boston supplied an adult donor aged 18-55 years. The shot given was an Ad26 vector that makes Wuhan-strain SARS-CoV-2 spike. The V gene end was trimmed by 5 bases and the J gene end by 1 base; junction bases not matched to a gene: 10. Germline V gene lookup returns CDR1 LGHDT and CDR2 YNNKEL (reference sequence). The CDR3 consists of 17 residues. Measured with immunoSEQ multiplex PCR; TCRdb has only the in-frame clones, and not every one. The table records about 350,000 clones, about nine tenths of them present only once.

V gene TRBV3-1 (or the pseudogene TRBV3-2) combines with J gene TRBJ1-2; 10 bases are shared with TRBD1. Here the sequenced sample was peripheral blood, taken in a trial of Ad26.COV2.S vaccine versus placebo. The receptor was derived from a person between 18 and 60 years old who received the Ad26.COV2.S COVID-19 vaccine or a placebo. The CDR3 DNA reads as TGTGCCAGCAGCGACAGGGGGCGTCTGCTACGTAACTATGGCTACACCTTC. This encodes CASSDRGRLLRNYGYTF.